Each of the 5 T cell receptor beta chains below was sequenced from the same sample in a study of early T cells in non-severe SARS-CoV-2 infection. MiXCR was run by TCRdb on the 5' RACE reads, yielding one entry per CDR3 protein. The sample lists about 11,000 distinct CDR3 sequences; around 4.8% were seen once. The sequencing sample was made of whole blood. The receptors originated from an adult who was a healthcare worker with PCR-confirmed SARS-CoV-2 infection or an uninfected control (not recorded which).

The table lists this clonotype with a few counts. At one of its ends the junction is not consistent with the germline gene, which may arise from a read error. The chain links TRBV6-2 or TRBV6-3 to TRBJ2-4, with a weak D call TRBD1 (5 bases). This CDR3 is built from 14 residues. CDR1 and CDR2 (germline): MNHEY, SVGEGT. CDR3 nucleotides: TGTGCCAGCAGTTATGGTAGCTCGGTGCTGGGGCAAACTTTC. Translating it yields CASSYGSSVLGQTF.

Sample share makes this clonotype medium-sized. The chain has TRBV2 and TRBJ1-2; 7 nucleotides agree with TRBD1. After removal of 6 bases from V and 6 bases from J, the junction contained 4 bases not matched to a gene. CDR1 SNHLY and CDR2 FYNNEI come from the germline V gene. CDR3 length: 12 residues. CDR3 sequence reads: CASSGQADGYTF. The CDR3 DNA is TGTGCCAGCAGCGGACAGGCCGATGGCTACACCTTC.

This clonotype appeared a few times. The CDR3: CASKSFRDDNYGYTF. The CDR3 bases are TGTGCCAGCAAATCATTCCGGGACGACAACTATGGCTACACCTTC. This chain uses TRBV6-6 with TRBJ1-2; D is possibly TRBD1 (5 bases). V lost 7 bases and J 2 bases, leaving 17 bases between the germline ends. The CDR3 contains 15 residues. Germline V gene sequence: CDR1 MNHNY, CDR2 SVGAGI (reference sequence).

This clonotype was detected many times. The V call is TRBV3-1, the J call TRBJ2-2, with D uncertain. This CDR3 spans 16 amino acids. V was pared by 0 bases and J by 3 bases, with 11 bases between. Germline V gene lookup returns CDR1 LGHDT and CDR2 YNNKEL (reference sequence). CDR3 DNA: TGTGCCAGCAGCCAAGATCTTAACCGGTACACCGGGGAGCTGTTTTTT. Amino acids: CASSQDLNRYTGELFF. The full variable domain, rest sourced from reference TRBV3-1 and TRBJ2-2, is DTAVSQTPKYLVTQMGNDKSIKCEQNLGHDTMYWYKQDSKKFLKIMFSYNNKELIINETVPNRFSPKSPDKAHLNLHINSLELGDSAVYFCASSQDLNRYTGELFFGEGSRLTVL.

This clonotype has a count of ten or more. V is TRBV20-1 and J is TRBJ2-4; D perhaps matches TRBD2 (6 bases). In germline, CDR1 is DFQATT, CDR2 SNEGSKA (reference sequence). The V end lost 4 bases, the J end lost 0 bases, and 13 bases lay between the germline ends. This CDR3 spans 15 amino acids. The CDR3 DNA reads TGCAGTGCTACACCGGGAGATCTAGCCAAAAACATTCAGTACTTC. As protein: CSATPGDLAKNIQYF.